The TCR beta chain under discussion was sequenced for a study of T-cell memory formation after mild COVID-19. Overall study: TCR clusters largely stayed donor specific. Broader study findings: Some clones that responded turned up in pre-infection memory, which suggests that cross-reactive memory joined in. Contracting CD8+ clones were enriched in EMRA, CD4+ mainly in CM and EM.

In this sample, this clonotype turned up a few times. Its antigen is currently unknown. The CDR3 has 12 residues. The germline gives CDR1 MNHNS, CDR2 SASEGT. V was clipped by 7 bases and J by 8 bases, with 14 bases between them. The 5'RACE method, run with constant-segment primers, produced TCR alpha and TCR beta cDNA libraries (carrying sample barcodes and UMIs). A single record per CDR3 protein comes from TCRdb applying MiXCR to the 5' RACE reads. The data hold some 600,000 distinct CDR3 sequences, with 15% to 20% observed a single time. The material sequenced was PBMCs or a T cell subset sorted from them (not recorded which). The source is an adult woman who had mild COVID-19 (a few samples of this study predate the infection). Cell type and time point are not known. The chain is built from TRBV6-1 and TRBJ1-1; no definite D call. The chain's CDR3 is CASIREYAEAFF. As DNA, the CDR3 is TGTGCCAGCATCAGAGAATATGCCGAAGCTTTCTTT.